This T cell receptor beta chain was observed in a study of tumor and adjacent non-tumor tissue in lung cancer. General observations from the study: Significantly higher TCR diversity was found in tumor than normal lung. Top 100 clones took a larger repertoire share in normal lung.

A modified ARM-PCR protocol with three rounds of nested PCR amplified TCRbeta. TCRdb independently ran MiXCR on the multiplex PCR reads; one entry per CDR3 protein. The data show approximately 120,000 distinct CDR3 sequences, about 65% seen once. This CDR3 has 14 amino acids. Trimming removed 4 bases from V and 5 bases from J, with 17 bases in between. Germline CDR1 and CDR2: DFQATT and SNEGSKA (reference sequence). This sample's RNA came from whole unsorted tissue. More than 3 cm separated this lung sample from the edge of the tumor. Newly diagnosed lung cancer patients had thoracic surgery in China, August–November 2014, without prior chemotherapy. This clonotype was seen many times. As yet, its antigen is unknown.

Sequenced material: distant non-tumor lung tissue. V gene TRBV20-1 combines with J gene TRBJ2-5; tentative D call: TRBD2 (5 bases). The receptor comes from a man aged 55 to 69 with non-small cell lung cancer. The CDR3 loop is CSATPPGRRETQYF. The CDR3 region has the DNA TGCAGTGCTACCCCCCCGGGTAGGAGGGAGACCCAGTACTTC.